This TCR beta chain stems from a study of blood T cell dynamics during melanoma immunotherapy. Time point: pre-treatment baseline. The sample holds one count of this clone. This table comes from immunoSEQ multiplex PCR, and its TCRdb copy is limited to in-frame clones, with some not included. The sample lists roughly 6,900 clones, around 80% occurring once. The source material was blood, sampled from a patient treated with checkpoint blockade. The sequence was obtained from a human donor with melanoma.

Written as DNA, the CDR3 is TGTGCCAGCAGCAAACCTGGCGGGGGATCGTACGAGCAGTACTTC. This translates into CASSKPGGGSYEQYF. The chain uses TRBV11-2 and TRBJ2-5; TRBD2 aligns across 7 bases. The J call may be faulty, since TRBJ2-7 better matches the DNA end. Germline V lookup: CDR1 SGHAT, CDR2 FQNNGV. This CDR3 has 15 amino acids.